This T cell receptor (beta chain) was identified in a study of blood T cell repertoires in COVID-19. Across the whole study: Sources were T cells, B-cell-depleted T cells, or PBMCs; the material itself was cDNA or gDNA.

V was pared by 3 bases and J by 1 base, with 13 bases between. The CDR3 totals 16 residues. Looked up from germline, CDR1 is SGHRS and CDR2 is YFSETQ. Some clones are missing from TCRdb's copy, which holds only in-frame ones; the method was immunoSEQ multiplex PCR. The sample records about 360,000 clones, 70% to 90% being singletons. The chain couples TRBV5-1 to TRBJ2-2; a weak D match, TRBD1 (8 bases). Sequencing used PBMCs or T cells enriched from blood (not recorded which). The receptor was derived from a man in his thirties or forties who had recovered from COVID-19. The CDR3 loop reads CASSWSGTGNTGELFF. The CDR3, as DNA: TGCGCCAGCAGCTGGAGCGGGACAGGGAACACCGGGGAGCTGTTTTTT. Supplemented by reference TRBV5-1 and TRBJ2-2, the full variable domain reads KAGVTQTPRYLIKTRGQQVTLSCSPISGHRSVSWYQQTPGQGLQFLFEYFSETQRNKGNFPGRFSGRQFSNSRSEMNVSTLELGDSALYLCASSWSGTGNTGELFFGEGSRLTVL.